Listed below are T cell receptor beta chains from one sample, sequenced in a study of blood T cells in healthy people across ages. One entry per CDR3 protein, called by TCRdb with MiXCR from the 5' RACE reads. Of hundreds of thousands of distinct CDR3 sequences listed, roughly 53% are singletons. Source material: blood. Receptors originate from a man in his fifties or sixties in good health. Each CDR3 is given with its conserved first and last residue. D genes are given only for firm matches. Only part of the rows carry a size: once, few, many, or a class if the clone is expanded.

CDR3 protein: CSALSTAAQFF
CDR3 DNA: TGCAGTGCTCTTTCGACAGCTGCGCAGTTCTTC
V gene: TRBV20-1
CDR3 length: 11
clone size: .
J gene: TRBJ2-1
D gene: .

CDR3 protein: CASSFGYSGAMGGNEQFF
CDR3 DNA: TGCGCCAGCAGCTTCGGGTACAGCGGGGCTATGGGGGGGAATGAGCAGTTCTTC
V gene: TRBV5-1
CDR3 length: 18
clone size: .
J gene: TRBJ2-1
D gene: TRBD2

CDR3 protein: CSAAQGKDQPQHF
CDR3 DNA: TGCAGTGCCGCCCAGGGGAAAGATCAGCCCCAGCATTTT
V gene: TRBV20-1
CDR3 length: 13
clone size: .
J gene: TRBJ1-5
D gene: .

CDR3 protein: CASRPRLQGEKLFF
CDR3 DNA: TGTGCCAGCAGGCCACGTCTTCAAGGAGAAAAACTGTTTTTT
V gene: TRBV6-1
CDR3 length: 14
clone size: .
J gene: TRBJ1-4
D gene: .

CDR3 protein: CASSYSGTGSTDTQYF
CDR3 DNA: TGTGCCAGCAGTTACTCCGGGACAGGGAGCACAGATACGCAGTATTTT
V gene: TRBV6-5
CDR3 length: 16
clone size: few
J gene: TRBJ2-3
D gene: TRBD1

CDR3 protein: CSAPVVPAGGRGLEQFF
CDR3 DNA: TGCAGTGCTCCAGTCGTCCCAGCGGGGGGCCGGGGGCTTGAGCAGTTCTTC
V gene: TRBV20-1
CDR3 length: 17
clone size: .
J gene: TRBJ2-1
D gene: TRBD2

CDR3 protein: CSARDGLAGRPGELFF
CDR3 DNA: TGCAGTGCTAGAGATGGTCTAGCGGGGAGGCCCGGGGAGCTGTTTTTT
V gene: TRBV20-1
CDR3 length: 16
clone size: .
J gene: TRBJ2-2
D gene: TRBD2

CDR3 protein: CASTMTGNSPLHF
CDR3 DNA: TGTGCCAGCACCATGACAGGGAATTCACCCCTCCACTTT
V gene: TRBV6-5
CDR3 length: 13
clone size: .
J gene: TRBJ1-6
D gene: TRBD1

CDR3 protein: CASSLKTVTQYF
CDR3 DNA: TGCGCCAGCAGCTTGAAGACTGTGACGCAGTACTTC
V gene: TRBV5-1
CDR3 length: 12
clone size: .
J gene: TRBJ2-5
D gene: .

CDR3 protein: CSVEGRGDEKLFF
CDR3 DNA: TGCAGCGTTGAAGGACGGGGGGATGAAAAACTGTTTTTT
V gene: TRBV29-1
CDR3 length: 13
clone size: few
J gene: TRBJ1-4
D gene: .

CDR3 protein: CASSPKGSPKGELQFF
CDR3 DNA: TGTGCCAGCAGCCCAAAGGGGTCCCCCAAGGGAGAGCTCCAGTTCTTC
V gene: TRBV7-9
CDR3 length: 16
clone size: few
J gene: TRBJ2-1
D gene: .

CDR3 protein: CASSLGQGAFIRNTEAFF
CDR3 DNA: TGCGCCAGCAGCTTGGGTCAGGGGGCCTTTATTCGGAACACTGAAGCTTTCTTT
V gene: TRBV5-1
CDR3 length: 18
clone size: .
J gene: TRBJ1-1
D gene: TRBD1

CDR3 protein: CASNPGGSSYNEQFF
CDR3 DNA: TGTGCCAGCAACCCCGGGGGGAGCTCCTACAATGAGCAGTTCTTC
V gene: TRBV27
CDR3 length: 15
clone size: .
J gene: TRBJ2-1
D gene: TRBD2

CDR3 protein: CASSVSGTSGGRTDTQYF
CDR3 DNA: TGCGCCAGCAGCGTTTCCGGGACTAGCGGGGGTCGCACAGATACGCAGTATTTT
V gene: TRBV4-1
CDR3 length: 18
clone size: .
J gene: TRBJ2-3
D gene: TRBD2

CDR3 protein: CSVVQGSPDTQYF
CDR3 DNA: TGCAGCGTTGTTCAGGGGTCCCCAGATACGCAGTATTTT
V gene: TRBV29-1
CDR3 length: 13
clone size: .
J gene: TRBJ2-3
D gene: .

CDR3 protein: CSVRTGRENEQYF
CDR3 DNA: TGCAGCGTCAGGACAGGCCGGGAGAACGAGCAGTACTTC
V gene: TRBV29-1
CDR3 length: 13
clone size: .
J gene: TRBJ2-7
D gene: .

CDR3 protein: CASSQKRTGGQGGDTQYF
CDR3 DNA: TGTGCCAGCAGCCAGAAGAGAACGGGGGGGCAGGGGGGAGATACGCAGTATTTT
V gene: TRBV4-2
CDR3 length: 18
clone size: .
J gene: TRBJ2-3
D gene: .

CDR3 protein: CASSPRARDAFF
CDR3 DNA: TGCGCCAGCAGTCCCAGGGCCAGGGATGCTTTCTTT
V gene: TRBV10-2
CDR3 length: 12
clone size: .
J gene: TRBJ1-1
D gene: .

CDR3 protein: CASSPGTSGRAEQYF
CDR3 DNA: TGTGCCAGCAGCCCGGGGACTAGCGGGAGGGCGGAACAGTACTTC
V gene: TRBV5-4
CDR3 length: 15
clone size: .
J gene: TRBJ2-7
D gene: TRBD2

CDR3 protein: CASSFGSNADTGELFF
CDR3 DNA: TGTGCCAGCAGTTTTGGGAGCAATGCGGACACCGGGGAGCTGTTTTTT
V gene: TRBV12-3/TRBV12-4
CDR3 length: 16
clone size: .
J gene: TRBJ2-2
D gene: .

CDR3 protein: CSVHSGNIQYF
CDR3 DNA: TGCAGCGTCCATTCGGGAAACATTCAGTACTTC
V gene: TRBV29-1
CDR3 length: 11
clone size: .
J gene: TRBJ2-4
D gene: .

CDR3 protein: CASISNGATNEKLFF
CDR3 DNA: TGTGCCAGCATCTCAAACGGAGCAACTAATGAAAAACTGTTTTTT
V gene: TRBV2
CDR3 length: 15
clone size: .
J gene: TRBJ1-4
D gene: .

CDR3 protein: CASSQDESGGYTF
CDR3 DNA: TGTGCCAGCAGCCAAGATGAGTCTGGGGGCTACACCTTC
V gene: TRBV3-1
CDR3 length: 13
clone size: .
J gene: TRBJ1-2
D gene: .

CDR3 protein: CASSQERGRETQYF
CDR3 DNA: TGTGCCAGCAGCCAAGAAAGGGGGCGAGAGACCCAGTACTTC
V gene: TRBV3-1
CDR3 length: 14
clone size: many
J gene: TRBJ2-5
D gene: TRBD1

CDR3 protein: CASSFRGSPLHF
CDR3 DNA: TGTGCCAGCAGTTTTAGGGGTTCACCCCTCCACTTT
V gene: TRBV12-3/TRBV12-4
CDR3 length: 12
clone size: .
J gene: TRBJ1-6
D gene: .

CDR3 protein: CASSPGLSGGFIGEQFF
CDR3 DNA: TGCGCCAGCAGCCCTGGTCTTAGCGGGGGGTTCATCGGTGAGCAGTTCTTC
V gene: TRBV5-1
CDR3 length: 17
clone size: few
J gene: TRBJ2-1
D gene: TRBD2

CDR3 protein: CASSPRAPQGTDTQYF
CDR3 DNA: TGTGCCAGCAGTCCGAGGGCCCCTCAAGGCACAGATACGCAGTATTTT
V gene: TRBV12-3/TRBV12-4
CDR3 length: 16
clone size: .
J gene: TRBJ2-3
D gene: .

CDR3 protein: CASSRTGDRYGKLFF
CDR3 DNA: TGTGCCAGCAGCCGGACAGGCGACCGGTATGGCAAACTGTTTTTT
V gene: TRBV5-5
CDR3 length: 15
clone size: .
J gene: TRBJ1-4
D gene: TRBD1

CDR3 protein: CASSHQTYGYTF
CDR3 DNA: TGTGCCAGCTCACATCAAACCTATGGCTACACCTTC
V gene: TRBV28
CDR3 length: 12
clone size: once
J gene: TRBJ1-2
D gene: .

CDR3 protein: CASIGTDGIQYF
CDR3 DNA: TGTGCCAGCATCGGGACAGATGGCATTCAGTACTTC
V gene: TRBV6-1
CDR3 length: 12
clone size: few
J gene: TRBJ2-4
D gene: TRBD1

CDR3 protein: CSADEGQGYGYTF
CDR3 DNA: TGCAGTGCCGACGAGGGACAGGGTTATGGCTACACCTTC
V gene: TRBV20-1
CDR3 length: 13
clone size: .
J gene: TRBJ1-2
D gene: TRBD1

CDR3 protein: CASSGASGSSYNEQFF
CDR3 DNA: TGTGCCAGCAGCGGGGCTAGCGGAAGCTCCTACAATGAGCAGTTCTTC
V gene: TRBV7-9
CDR3 length: 16
clone size: few
J gene: TRBJ2-1
D gene: TRBD2

CDR3 protein: CSVEDQGGGYGYTF
CDR3 DNA: TGCAGCGTTGAAGATCAAGGGGGCGGGTATGGCTACACCTTC
V gene: TRBV29-1
CDR3 length: 14
clone size: .
J gene: TRBJ1-2
D gene: TRBD1

CDR3 protein: CASSGLAGGIGTQYF
CDR3 DNA: TGTGCCAGCAGCGGGCTAGCGGGGGGGATTGGTACGCAGTATTTT
V gene: TRBV2
CDR3 length: 15
clone size: .
J gene: TRBJ2-3
D gene: TRBD2

CDR3 protein: CAGSLDGTGATVNYGYTF
CDR3 DNA: TGTGCCGGCAGCTTAGACGGGACAGGAGCAACCGTTAACTATGGCTACACCTTC
V gene: TRBV7-2
CDR3 length: 18
clone size: .
J gene: TRBJ1-2
D gene: TRBD1

CDR3 protein: CSASPGETDLTDTQYF
CDR3 DNA: TGCAGTGCTAGCCCCGGAGAGACCGACCTCACAGATACGCAGTATTTT
V gene: TRBV20-1
CDR3 length: 16
clone size: few
J gene: TRBJ2-3
D gene: .

CDR3 protein: CSVEYTGGGSYTF
CDR3 DNA: TGCAGCGTTGAGTATACAGGGGGCGGGAGCTACACCTTC
V gene: TRBV29-1
CDR3 length: 13
clone size: .
J gene: TRBJ1-2
D gene: TRBD1

CDR3 protein: CASSQPPDRNTGELFF
CDR3 DNA: TGTGCCAGCAGCCAGCCTCCGGACAGGAACACCGGGGAGCTGTTTTTT
V gene: TRBV7-6
CDR3 length: 16
clone size: once
J gene: TRBJ2-2
D gene: .

CDR3 protein: CASSQVPTGEAFF
CDR3 DNA: TGTGCCAGCAGCCAAGTGCCCACGGGTGAAGCTTTCTTT
V gene: TRBV14
CDR3 length: 13
clone size: .
J gene: TRBJ1-1
D gene: .

CDR3 protein: CASSQGRVAEQFF
CDR3 DNA: TGTGCCAGCAGCCAAGGGCGAGTAGCGGAGCAGTTCTTC
V gene: TRBV3-1
CDR3 length: 13
clone size: .
J gene: TRBJ2-1
D gene: .

CDR3 protein: CSANGQGGSNEKLFF
CDR3 DNA: TGCAGTGCAAACGGACAGGGCGGATCTAATGAAAAACTGTTTTTT
V gene: TRBV20-1
CDR3 length: 15
clone size: .
J gene: TRBJ1-4
D gene: TRBD1

CDR3 protein: CASSQDIASGGDETQYF
CDR3 DNA: TGTGCCAGCAGCCAAGATATTGCCAGCGGGGGGGATGAGACCCAGTACTTC
V gene: TRBV4-2
CDR3 length: 17
clone size: .
J gene: TRBJ2-5
D gene: TRBD2

CDR3 protein: CSVARETRTGGETQYF
CDR3 DNA: TGCAGCGTCGCACGAGAGACCAGGACAGGGGGCGAGACCCAGTACTTC
V gene: TRBV29-1
CDR3 length: 16
clone size: .
J gene: TRBJ2-5
D gene: TRBD1

CDR3 protein: CASSLAQGAIDNEQFF
CDR3 DNA: TGTGCCAGCAGCTTAGCCCAGGGGGCCATCGACAATGAGCAGTTCTTC
V gene: TRBV7-8
CDR3 length: 16
clone size: .
J gene: TRBJ2-1
D gene: TRBD1

CDR3 protein: CASSLAEGVAFF
CDR3 DNA: TGTGCCAGCAGCTTAGCCGAAGGTGTGGCTTTCTTT
V gene: TRBV11-2
CDR3 length: 12
clone size: .
J gene: TRBJ1-1
D gene: .

CDR3 protein: CASSPILAGAHNEQFF
CDR3 DNA: TGCGCCAGCAGCCCGATCCTAGCGGGGGCCCACAATGAGCAGTTCTTC
V gene: TRBV4-1
CDR3 length: 16
clone size: .
J gene: TRBJ2-1
D gene: TRBD2

CDR3 protein: CASSLLQGDTGELFF
CDR3 DNA: TGTGCCAGCAGCTTATTACAGGGAGACACCGGGGAGCTGTTTTTT
V gene: TRBV11-1
CDR3 length: 15
clone size: .
J gene: TRBJ2-2
D gene: .

CDR3 protein: CASARRVNEKLFF
CDR3 DNA: TGTGCCAGCGCTAGGAGGGTGAATGAAAAACTGTTTTTT
V gene: TRBV25-1
CDR3 length: 13
clone size: .
J gene: TRBJ1-4
D gene: .

CDR3 protein: CASRGETYDEKLFF
CDR3 DNA: TGCGCCAGCAGAGGCGAGACATACGATGAAAAACTGTTTTTT
V gene: TRBV5-1
CDR3 length: 14
clone size: once
J gene: TRBJ1-4
D gene: .

CDR3 protein: CASSLGSGQWLYF
CDR3 DNA: TGTGCCAGCAGCTTAGGGTCGGGACAGTGGTTGTACTTC
V gene: TRBV7-2
CDR3 length: 13
clone size: few
J gene: TRBJ2-5
D gene: TRBD1

CDR3 protein: CSAGGGPATNEKLFF
CDR3 DNA: TGCAGTGCCGGGGGAGGGCCCGCAACTAATGAAAAACTGTTTTTT
V gene: TRBV20-1
CDR3 length: 15
clone size: .
J gene: TRBJ1-4
D gene: .

CDR3 protein: CASGEGTGVSQETQYF
CDR3 DNA: TGTGCCAGCGGGGAGGGGACAGGGGTTTCCCAAGAGACCCAGTACTTC
V gene: TRBV6-6
CDR3 length: 16
clone size: .
J gene: TRBJ2-5
D gene: TRBD1

CDR3 protein: CASSQDPNYGYTF
CDR3 DNA: TGTGCCAGCAGCCAAGATCCAAACTATGGCTACACCTTC
V gene: TRBV14
CDR3 length: 13
clone size: .
J gene: TRBJ1-2
D gene: .

CDR3 protein: CASSDSRGANNEQFF
CDR3 DNA: TGTGCCAGCAGTGATTCTCGGGGGGCCAACAATGAGCAGTTCTTC
V gene: TRBV2
CDR3 length: 15
clone size: .
J gene: TRBJ2-1
D gene: .

CDR3 protein: CASSQVVGTQETQYF
CDR3 DNA: TGTGCCAGCAGCCAAGTTGTCGGGACACAAGAGACCCAGTACTTC
V gene: TRBV7-9
CDR3 length: 15
clone size: few
J gene: TRBJ2-5
D gene: .

CDR3 protein: CASSPNLDTQYF
CDR3 DNA: TGTGCCAGCAGCCCGAATTTGGATACGCAGTATTTT
V gene: TRBV9
CDR3 length: 12
clone size: .
J gene: TRBJ2-3
D gene: .

CDR3 protein: CASSPGQGGRKGYTF
CDR3 DNA: TGTGCCAGCAGCCCTGGACAGGGAGGCCGAAAAGGCTACACCTTC
V gene: TRBV3-1
CDR3 length: 15
clone size: .
J gene: TRBJ1-2
D gene: TRBD1

CDR3 protein: CASSQAVWGQETQYF
CDR3 DNA: TGTGCCAGCAGCCAAGCAGTTTGGGGGCAAGAGACCCAGTACTTC
V gene: TRBV3-1
CDR3 length: 15
clone size: few
J gene: TRBJ2-5
D gene: .

CDR3 protein: CATEDHPNTEAFF
CDR3 DNA: TGTGCCACCGAGGACCACCCTAACACTGAAGCTTTCTTT
V gene: TRBV2
CDR3 length: 13
clone size: .
J gene: TRBJ1-1
D gene: .

CDR3 protein: CASSVFSSSYGYTF
CDR3 DNA: TGTGCCAGCAGTGTATTTTCCAGCAGCTATGGCTACACCTTC
V gene: TRBV27
CDR3 length: 14
clone size: .
J gene: TRBJ1-2
D gene: .